What follows are 22 T cell receptor beta chains derived from one specimen sequenced in a study of cytomegalovirus exposure and HLA in healthy donors. Amplification used 60 Vbeta primers and 13 Jbeta primers. Assay: immunoSEQ multiplex PCR; the TCRdb copy retains only in-frame clones and omits some. Of about 200,000 clones in the sample, roughly 82% were seen once. The material sequenced was PBMCs. All receptors come from a man between 40 and 49 years old in good health and CMV-seropositive.

The rearrangement uses TRBV2 and TRBJ1-1; 7 bases match TRBD1. The junction had 7 bases not matched to a gene; V was cut back by 6 bases and J by 9 bases. The CDR3 spans 12 residues. Germline assignment: CDR1 SNHLY and CDR2 FYNNEI. The CDR3 DNA is TGTGCCAGCAGGGTAGGGACAGAGAAAGCTTTCTTT. This encodes CASRVGTEKAFF. The full variable domain, its missing parts supplied by reference TRBV2 and TRBJ1-1, is EPEVTQTPSHQVTQMGQEVILRCVPISNHLYFYWYRQILGQKVEFLVSFYNNEISEKSEIFDDQFSVERPDGSNFTLKIRSTKLEDSAMYFCASRVGTEKAFFGQGTRLTVV.

The V call is TRBV28, the J call TRBJ2-7, with a tentative D call TRBD2 (5 bases). V lost 2 bases to trimming and J lost 0 bases, with 14 bases between them. The CDR3 totals 16 residues. Germline CDR1 and CDR2: MDHEN and SYDVKM. In DNA, the CDR3 is TGTGCCAGCAGTTTACCCCGAGCGGAAACCTCCTACGAGCAGTACTTC. Translation: CASSLPRAETSYEQYF. The full variable domain, with the rest looked up from reference TRBV28 and TRBJ2-7, is DVKVTQSSRYLVKRTGEKVFLECVQDMDHENMFWYRQDPGLGLRLIYFSYDVKMKEKGDIPEGYSVSREKKERFSLILESASTNQTSMYLCASSLPRAETSYEQYFGPGTRLTVT.

The chain couples TRBV6-5 to TRBJ2-1; 7 bases match TRBD2. The CDR3 spans 15 residues. The J segment lost 6 bases and the V segment lost 5 bases, leaving 10 bases of the junction unmatched. The germline CDR1 and CDR2 sequences are MNHEY and SVGAGI. The CDR3 DNA is TGTGCCAGCAGTCCCGGGACTATTATCCCCAATGAGCAGTTCTTC. It yields the protein CASSPGTIIPNEQFF.

The chain joins TRBV27 to TRBJ2-2, with D possibly being TRBD1 (5 bases). There are 16 residues in the CDR3. The ends were cut back, 6 bases at V and 9 bases at J, with 23 bases in the middle. The germline V gene encodes CDR1 MNHEY and CDR2 SMNVEV (reference sequence). CDR3 coding DNA: TGTGCCAGCAGCTCCCTGCTTAGACAGATTGACCGGGAGCTGTTTTTT. It is translated as CASSSLLRQIDRELFF.

This chain joins TRBV19 and TRBJ1-5, with D uncertain. In germline, CDR1 is LNHDA, CDR2 SQIVND (reference sequence). The CDR3 consists of 15 residues. The V end was cut by 7 bases, the J end by 1 base, with 14 bases between. CDR3 coding DNA: TGTGCCAGTACCGTTCGTGACACCAGCAATCAGCCCCAGCATTTT. Its translation: CASTVRDTSNQPQHF.

This clone was observed once. This chain joins TRBV6-6 and TRBJ1-5; 9 nucleotides match TRBD1. The germline V gene encodes CDR1 MNHNY and CDR2 SVGAGI (reference sequence). The V gene end was trimmed by 2 bases and the J gene end by 6 bases; junction bases not matched to a gene: 5. The CDR3 runs 15 residues. The CDR3, as DNA: TGTGCCAGCAGTTACGTCACAGGGGGCAGTCAGCCCCAGCATTTT. It specifies CASSYVTGGSQPQHF.

The chain uses TRBV4-2 and TRBJ2-3, with TRBD2 matching over 7 bases. This CDR3 has 16 amino acids. J was trimmed by 2 bases and V by 2 bases; bases with no gene match: 7. CDR1 and CDR2 from the germline V gene are LGHNA and YNFKEQ. This chain's CDR3 is CASSQFSGFDTDTQYF. DNA for the CDR3: TGTGCCAGCAGCCAATTTAGCGGGTTTGACACAGATACGCAGTATTTT.

This clone was seen more than once but under ten times. The chain has TRBV18 and TRBJ2-7, with TRBD2 matching 7 bases. From germline, CDR1 is KGHSH and CDR2 LQKENI. J gave up 7 bases and V 1 base, and 19 bases lay outside the gene matches. This CDR3 spans 18 amino acids. CDR3 sequence reads: CASSPLSRRDAGAGEQYV. CDR3 DNA sequence: TGTGCCAGCTCACCACTCTCGAGACGAGACGCGGGAGCAGGGGAGCAGTACGTC.

This chain connects TRBV27 to TRBJ2-1, with TRBD2 identical over 11 bases. CDR3 length: 16 amino acids. V shed 5 bases and J 5 bases; nucleotides not matched to a gene: 8. Germline V gene sequence: CDR1 MNHEY, CDR2 SMNVEV (reference sequence). The CDR3 DNA sequence: TGTGCCAGCAGTCCCCAGACTAGCGGGACTAACAATGAGCAGTTCTTC. It yields the protein CASSPQTSGTNNEQFF.

The chain joins TRBV6-1 to TRBJ2-5; D is perhaps TRBD1 (6 bases). The DNA matches TRBJ2-7 better at its end, which makes the J call doubtful. The CDR3 runs to 14 residues. Germline CDR1 is MNHNS and CDR2 is SASEGT. The CDR3 here is CASSGRGASYEQYF. CDR3 nucleotides: TGTGCCAGCAGTGGCAGGGGTGCTTCCTACGAGCAGTACTTC.

The V call is TRBV5-5, the J call TRBJ1-1; 8 bases line up with TRBD1. Germline V gives CDR1 SGHKS, CDR2 YYEKEE (reference sequence). The CDR3 length is 14 residues. Unmatched junction bases numbered 5, after V lost 4 bases and J lost 3 bases. The CDR3 sequence is CASSDPDRDTEAFF. CDR3 sequence (DNA): TGTGCCAGCAGCGACCCGGACAGGGACACTGAAGCTTTCTTT.

The chain combines TRBV27 with TRBJ2-1; 10 bases agree with TRBD2. Germline trimming cut 4 bases from V and 4 bases from J; bases unmatched to any gene: 4. Germline assignment: CDR1 MNHEY and CDR2 SMNVEV (reference sequence). This CDR3 is 15 amino acids long. The CDR3 loop reads CASSSGTSAYNEQFF. CDR3 sequence (DNA): TGTGCCAGCAGTTCCGGGACTAGCGCGTACAATGAGCAGTTCTTC.

This sequence joins TRBV5-5 and TRBJ1-2; 8 bases are shared with TRBD1. V dropped 4 bases and J dropped 7; count of bases not matched to a gene: 9. CDR3 length: 14 residues. Germline loops: CDR1 SGHKS, CDR2 YYEKEE (reference sequence). The CDR3 protein is CASSTTGGGGGYTF. CDR3 DNA: TGTGCCAGCAGCACCACAGGGGGAGGCGGTGGCTACACCTTC.

This clone was seen only a few times. The CDR3 DNA reads TGTGCCATCGGGGGGGTGGGGAGCGGGAGAGGCCATGAGCAGTTCTTC. Residues: CAIGGVGSGRGHEQFF. V is TRBV10-3 and J is TRBJ2-1; 8 nucleotides match TRBD2. This CDR3 comprises 16 residues. V gave up 8 bases and J gave up 8 bases; unmatched junction bases: 17. Germline values: CDR1 ENHRY, CDR2 SYGVKD.

The J gene is TRBJ1-5, the V gene TRBV14; D is possibly TRBD1 (5 bases). The germline gives CDR1 SGHDN, CDR2 FVKESK. The CDR3 sequence is 14 residues long. V lost 3 bases and J lost 2, with 8 bases in between. DNA of the CDR3: TGTGCCAGCAGCCAGGGAGGGGGCAATCAGCCCCAGCATTTT. Amino acid sequence: CASSQGGGNQPQHF.

The chain is built from TRBV5-1 and TRBJ1-1, with a tentative D call TRBD1 (6 bases). V dropped 5 bases and J dropped 1 base, with 9 bases sitting between them. Germline V gene sequence: CDR1 SGHRS, CDR2 YFSETQ. The CDR3 extends over 13 amino acids. CDR3 sequence reads: CASRMTGNTEAFF. Written as DNA, the CDR3 is TGCGCCAGCAGAATGACAGGGAACACTGAAGCTTTCTTT.

This chain connects TRBV27 to TRBJ1-5; 8 bases line up with TRBD1. Germline V gene sequence: CDR1 MNHEY, CDR2 SMNVEV (reference sequence). This CDR3 region has 19 residues. J gave up 2 bases and V 0 bases, and 12 bases lay outside the gene matches. CDR3 sequence reads: CASSLSAGGLGRGNQPQHF. For the CDR3, the DNA is TGTGCCAGCAGTTTATCGGCAGGGGGCTTGGGTCGCGGCAATCAGCCCCAGCATTTT.

This clone was picked up one time. The chain recombines TRBV7-2 with TRBJ2-1, with 10 nucleotides matching TRBD2. The CDR3 covers 18 residues. Germline lookup yields CDR1 SGHTA and CDR2 FQGNSA. J was trimmed by 3 bases and V by 5 bases; bases with no gene match: 13. CDR3 loop: CASSPALRGTSVYNEQFF. The CDR3 DNA sequence: TGTGCCAGCAGCCCGGCCCTCCGCGGGACTAGCGTCTACAATGAGCAGTTCTTC.

Here the CDR3 DNA reads TGTGCCAGCAGCTTGATAGCGGGGCTGAACACCGGGGAGCTGTTTTTT. Translation: CASSLIAGLNTGELFF. V is TRBV11-2 and J is TRBJ2-2; 8 bases are a match to TRBD2. Per the germline V gene, CDR1 is SGHAT and CDR2 is FQNNGV. V trimming: 3 bases; J trimming: 1 base; junction bases outside the gene matches: 4. The CDR3 has 16 residues.

CDR3 in DNA: TGCGCCAGCAGCCCGGTTCCGGGACTAGCGGGAGTAAGTGATACGCAGTATTTT. Its protein is CASSPVPGLAGVSDTQYF. The V and J genes are TRBV5-1 and TRBJ2-3; 14 nucleotides align to TRBD2. CDR1 is SGHRS, CDR2 YFSETQ, per germline. This CDR3 has 18 amino acids. The ends lost 4 bases at V and 6 bases at J; junction bases unmatched: 13.

The chain is built from TRBV4-1 and TRBJ2-7; 12 bases are shared with TRBD1. Per germline, CDR1 MGHRA and CDR2 YSYEKL. The V and J ends lost 1 base and 3 bases, in that order; junction bases with no gene match: 4. The CDR3 length is 16 residues. CDR3 amino acids: CASSQAGQGAHYEQYF. The CDR3 DNA follows: TGCGCCAGCAGCCAAGCGGGACAGGGGGCTCACTACGAGCAGTACTTC.

The chain has TRBV29-1 and TRBJ2-1; D is possibly TRBD2 (6 bases). The CDR3 consists of 15 residues. CDR1 SQVTM and CDR2 ANQGSEA come from the germline V gene. Trimming took 0 bases from V and 3 from J, leaving 12 bases between them. The CDR3 sequence: CSVEDSTGVYNEQFF. The CDR3 DNA reads as TGCAGCGTTGAAGATAGTACGGGAGTCTACAATGAGCAGTTCTTC.